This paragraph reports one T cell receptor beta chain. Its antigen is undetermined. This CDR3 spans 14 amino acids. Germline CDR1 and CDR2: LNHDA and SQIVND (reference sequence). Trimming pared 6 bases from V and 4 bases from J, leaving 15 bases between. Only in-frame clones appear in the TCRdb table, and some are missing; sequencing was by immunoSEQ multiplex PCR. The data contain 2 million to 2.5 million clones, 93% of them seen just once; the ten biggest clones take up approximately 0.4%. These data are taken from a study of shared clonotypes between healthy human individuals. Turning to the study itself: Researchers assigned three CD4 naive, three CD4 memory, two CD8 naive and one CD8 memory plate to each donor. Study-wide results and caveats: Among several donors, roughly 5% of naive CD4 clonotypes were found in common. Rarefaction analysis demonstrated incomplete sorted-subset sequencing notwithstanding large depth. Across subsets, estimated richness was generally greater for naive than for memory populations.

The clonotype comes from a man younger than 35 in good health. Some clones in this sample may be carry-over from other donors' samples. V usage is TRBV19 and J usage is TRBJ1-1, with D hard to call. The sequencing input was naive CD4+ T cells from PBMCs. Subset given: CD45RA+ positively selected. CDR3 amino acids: CASRPWGGFTEAFF. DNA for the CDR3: TGTGCCAGTAGGCCGTGGGGAGGGTTCACTGAAGCTTTCTTT.